This T cell receptor beta chain was sequenced during a study of long-term antiretroviral therapy in people with HIV. Trimming cost V 5 bases and J 3 bases; bases outside gene matches: 6. The germline V gene encodes CDR1 SEHNR and CDR2 FQNEAQ (reference sequence). The CDR3 has 16 amino acids. Survey level was the resolution at which the v3.0 immunoSEQ assay ran. Repertoires were generated with immunoSEQ multiplex PCR, while TCRdb's copy carries only in-frame clones and drops some. The data show tens of thousands of clones, under 85% seen once. This chain uses TRBV7-9 with TRBJ1-6; 8 nucleotides line up with TRBD1. Here the sequenced sample was unsorted PBMCs, taken 0.5 years before starting antiretroviral therapy. This TCR came from a man in his forties or fifties with HIV. CDR3 in DNA: TGTGCCAGCAGCGCTGGGACAGGCTTCTATAATTCACCCCTCCACTTT. Translated, it gives CASSAGTGFYNSPLHF.